The 5 T cell receptor beta chains listed next were all sequenced from one sample in a study of molecular identifiers for immune sequencing clone quantification. TCRdb passed the PCR reads through MiXCR, listing each CDR3 protein once. Of about 320,000 distinct CDR3 sequences in the sample, around 21% are singletons; the top ten hold approximately 0.85%. Input material: naive CD8+ T cells from blood, with Jurkat cell RNA spiked in. The subset denotes: FACS-sorted CD8+CD4-CCR7+CD45RA+ naive T cells. Receptors were obtained from a human donor in good health. Some libraries in this study had Jurkat cell RNA spiked in.

This clonotype was recorded many times. The chain joins TRBV12-3 or TRBV12-4 to TRBJ1-5; TRBD1 might be the D (5 bases). This CDR3 region has 15 residues. The V and J ends lost 3 bases and 2 bases respectively, with 11 bases between them. This CDR3 is CASSLQGGGNQPQHF. The CDR3 DNA reads TGTGCCAGCAGTTTGCAGGGAGGGGGCAATCAGCCCCAGCATTTT.

A note on this clonotype: A much bigger clone sits one base away, suggesting this may be a read error. V and J are TRBV13 and TRBJ2-7; 11 bases are shared with TRBD1. This CDR3 has 14 amino acids. Germline V gives CDR1 PRHDT, CDR2 FYEKMQ (reference sequence). V shed 5 bases, J shed 6 bases, and the junction held 6 bases outside the gene matches. As DNA, the CDR3 is TGTGCCAGCAGCCAACGGGACAGGGGGTGCGAGCAGTACTTC. Translation: CASSQRDRGCEQYF.

This clonotype was detected ten times or more. The chain joins TRBV9 to TRBJ2-2; perhaps TRBD2 as D (6 bases). This CDR3 has 16 residues. The V gene's germline CDR1 is SGDLS and CDR2 YYNGEE. The V end lost 0 bases, the J end lost 0 bases, and 9 bases lay between the germline ends. The CDR3 here is CASSVGDLANTGELFF. The CDR3 bases are TGTGCCAGCAGCGTAGGGGACTTAGCGAACACCGGGGAGCTGTTTTTT.

This clonotype was counted at least ten times. The V gene is TRBV5-4, the J gene TRBJ2-5; D is undetermined. Germline V gene lookup returns CDR1 SGHNT and CDR2 YYREEE (reference sequence). The CDR3 covers 15 residues. V gave up 0 bases and J gave up 1 base, with 10 bases separating them. The CDR3 sequence is CASSLDGVPQETQYF. In nucleotides, the CDR3 is TGTGCCAGCAGCTTGGATGGGGTACCCCAAGAGACCCAGTACTTC.

This clonotype has a count of ten or more. The chain employs TRBV11-3 and TRBJ2-3; 12 bases map to TRBD2. This CDR3 region has 16 residues. The junction had 4 bases not matched to a gene; V was cut back by 4 bases and J by 2 bases. The germline gives CDR1 SGHNT, CDR2 YENEEA. The DNA for the CDR3 is TGTGCCAGCAGCTCGGGACTAGCGGGCTACACAGATACGCAGTATTTT. Translation: CASSSGLAGYTDTQYF. Based on the CDR3 plus reference TRBV11-3 and TRBJ2-3, the full variable domain is EAGVVQSPRYKIIEKKQPVAFWCNPISGHNTLYWYLQNLGQGPELLIRYENEEAVDDSQLPKDRFSAERLKGVDSTLKIQPAELGDSAVYLCASSSGLAGYTDTQYFGPGTRLTVL.